The source of this TCR beta chain is a study of blood T cell repertoires in COVID-19. Germline values: CDR1 SGHAT, CDR2 FQNNGV. V shed 5 bases and J shed 4 bases, with 12 bases lying between them. CDR3 length: 14 amino acids. In this sample, this clone turned up a few times. Assay: immunoSEQ multiplex PCR; the TCRdb copy retains only in-frame clones and omits some. The profile shows 150,000 to 200,000 clones, 65% to 80% of them singletons. Source material: peripheral blood. This TCR came from a man aged 50-60 years who had recovered from COVID-19. The chain has TRBV11-2 and TRBJ2-1, with D unresolved. The CDR3 here is CASSVDTQYNEQFF. Here the CDR3 DNA reads TGTGCCAGCAGCGTCGACACCCAATACAATGAGCAGTTCTTC. Full variable domain (outside the CDR3, taken from reference TRBV11-2 and TRBJ2-1): EAGVAQSPRYKIIEKRQSVAFWCNPISGHATLYWYQQILGQGPKLLIQFQNNGVVDDSQLPKDRFSAERLKGVDSTLKIQPAKLEDSAVYLCASSVDTQYNEQFFGPGTRLTVL.